A single sample gave rise to the 17 T cell receptor beta chains below, sequenced in a study of molecular identifiers for immune sequencing clone quantification. TCRdb recomputed calls from the PCR reads with MiXCR, one row per CDR3 protein. The profile shows some 650,000 distinct CDR3 sequences, roughly 21% of them singletons. Sequencing was done on a sample of naive CD8+ T cells from blood, with Jurkat cell RNA spiked in. Regarding subset: FACS-sorted CD8+CD4-CCR7+CD45RA+ naive T cells. The receptors were gathered from a human donor in good health. Some libraries in this study had Jurkat cell RNA spiked in.

This clonotype appeared many times. The chain links TRBV9 to TRBJ2-7; the D gene is possibly TRBD2 (6 bases). The CDR3 has 14 residues. Trimming shortened V by 4 bases and J by 2 bases, and 13 bases separated the two germline ends. Germline assignment: CDR1 SGDLS and CDR2 YYNGEE. The CDR3 DNA reads as TGTGCCAGCAGCCCCGGGGGAGAAACCTACGAGCAGTACTTC. Protein: CASSPGGETYEQYF.

This clonotype showed up just a few times. With a much larger clone just one base away, this may be a read error. This rearrangement joins TRBV28 to TRBJ2-3, with D unclear. Trimming cost V 4 bases and J 4 bases, with 12 bases left between them. This CDR3 comprises 14 residues. Germline loops: CDR1 MDHEN, CDR2 SYDVKM. CDR3 in DNA: TGTGCCAGCAGTTCGGTAACTGGCGCAGATACGCAGTATTTT. Protein sequence: CASSSVTGADTQYF.

This clonotype was observed many times. The V gene is TRBV7-6, the J gene TRBJ2-7, with 8 positions matching TRBD1. Germline V gene lookup returns CDR1 SGHVS and CDR2 FNYEAQ. The CDR3 length is 15 residues. Germline trimming cut 3 bases from V and 4 bases from J; bases unmatched to any gene: 8. CDR3 sequence reads: CASSFADREGYEQYF. Here the CDR3 DNA reads TGTGCCAGCAGCTTCGCGGACAGGGAAGGGTACGAGCAGTACTTC. The variable domain in full, with the rest retrieved from reference TRBV7-6 and TRBJ2-7, is GAGVSQSPRYKVTKRGQDVALRCDPISGHVSLYWYRQALGQGPEFLTYFNYEAQQDKSGLPNDRFSAERPEGSISTLTIQRTEQRDSAMYRCASSFADREGYEQYFGPGTRLTVT.

The V and J genes are TRBV4-3 and TRBJ2-5; D is unclear. Trimming shortened V by 1 base and J by 5 bases, and 11 bases separated the two germline ends. Germline V lookup: CDR1 LGHNA, CDR2 YSLEER. The CDR3 extends over 14 amino acids. CDR3 in amino acids: CASSQGSSWETQYF. CDR3 in DNA: TGCGCCAGCAGCCAAGGTTCTAGTTGGGAGACCCAGTACTTC.

The chain combines TRBV11-2 with TRBJ2-2; D may correspond to TRBD1 or TRBD2 (6 bases each). V was cut by 2 bases and J by 3 bases, with 19 bases left in between. The germline V gene has CDR1 SGHAT and CDR2 FQNNGV. The CDR3 contains 18 residues. CDR3 region: CASSLPTGATEDTGELFF. The CDR3 nucleotides are TGTGCCAGCAGCTTACCTACGGGGGCGACTGAGGACACCGGGGAGCTGTTTTTT.

On this clonotype itself: This may stem from a read error, because a much larger clone lies one nucleotide away. V is TRBV5-1 and J is TRBJ2-5, with D perhaps TRBD1 (5 bases). The CDR3 totals 15 residues. Germline assignment: CDR1 SGHRS and CDR2 YFSETQ. V lost 1 base and J lost 2, with 12 bases in between. The CDR3 coding sequence is TGCGCCAGCAGCTTGCAGGGTATCCAACAAGAGACCCAGTACTTC. Its protein product is CASSLQGIQQETQYF.

This clonotype was observed at least ten times. The chain recombines TRBV5-1 with TRBJ2-5, with D tentatively TRBD1 or TRBD2 (5 bases each). The germline gives CDR1 SGHRS, CDR2 YFSETQ. V was pared by 0 bases and J by 1 base, with 10 bases between. This CDR3 region has 15 residues. CDR3 bases: TGCGCCAGCAGCTTGGTAGGGACGGTCCAAGAGACCCAGTACTTC. Encoded protein: CASSLVGTVQETQYF. Full variable domain (remainder filled in from reference TRBV5-1 and TRBJ2-5): KAGVTQTPRYLIKTRGQQVTLSCSPISGHRSVSWYQQTPGQGLQFLFEYFSETQRNKGNFPGRFSGRQFSNSRSEMNVSTLELGDSALYLCASSLVGTVQETQYFGPGTRLLVL.

This clonotype has a count of ten or more. The genes are TRBV6-6 and TRBJ2-7; unclear D gene. There are 12 residues in the CDR3. Germline CDR1 and CDR2: MNHNY and SVGAGI (reference sequence). V lost 3 bases and J lost 4, with 7 bases in between. The CDR3 here is CASSYADYEQYF. The CDR3 nucleotides are TGTGCCAGCAGTTATGCCGATTACGAGCAGTACTTC.

This chain joins TRBV7-3 and TRBJ2-3, with 8 positions matching TRBD1. The CDR3 runs to 17 residues. V trimming: 1 base; J trimming: 0 bases; junction bases outside the gene matches: 6. Germline V gene sequence: CDR1 SGHTA, CDR2 FQGTGA. CDR3 nucleotides: TGTGCCAGCAGCTTAAATCACAGGGGGGTTAGCACAGATACGCAGTATTTT. Residues: CASSLNHRGVSTDTQYF.

The chain has TRBV12-3 or TRBV12-4 and TRBJ2-4; unclear D gene. The CDR3 runs 14 residues. Trimming shortened V by 0 bases and J by 3 bases, and 6 bases separated the two germline ends. The CDR3 here is CASSLAGNKNIQYF. DNA of the CDR3: TGTGCCAGCAGTTTAGCAGGGAACAAAAACATTCAGTACTTC.

Concerning this clonotype itself: Just one base apart from a much larger clone, this may be a read error. Here the CDR3 omits its conserved ending phenylalanine or tryptophan, so a read error is the likely source. The V gene is TRBV6-2 or TRBV6-3, the J gene TRBJ1-1, with D possibly TRBD1 on 6 matching bases. The V gene lost 2 bases and the J gene lost 5 bases, with 15 bases spanning the gap. The CDR3 sequence is 15 residues long. Germline V lookup: CDR1 MNHEY, CDR2 SVGEGT. The CDR3 DNA sequence: TGTGCCAGCAGTTACAGTGGAGGGGGAGGAACTGAAGCTTTCTCT. Amino acids: CASSYSGGGGTEAFS.

This clonotype appeared a few times. The V call is TRBV12-3 or TRBV12-4, the J call TRBJ1-5; the D gene is possibly TRBD1 (5 bases). Trimming left V 0 bases short and J 4 bases short, with 10 bases between. This CDR3 region has 15 residues. The CDR3: CASSLAGPTNQPQHF. Here the CDR3 DNA reads TGTGCCAGCAGTTTAGCGGGACCTACGAATCAGCCCCAGCATTTT.

This clonotype occurred many times. The V and J genes are TRBV7-9 and TRBJ2-3; tentatively, D is TRBD1 (6 bases). The V gene's germline CDR1 is SEHNR and CDR2 FQNEAQ (reference sequence). V was cut by 1 base and J by 5 bases, with 13 bases left in between. The CDR3 is made up of 15 amino acids. CDR3 nucleotides: TGTGCCAGCAGCTTAGGGCCTCAGGGGAAAGATACGCAGTATTTT. Its protein is CASSLGPQGKDTQYF.

This clonotype was found many times. The chain employs TRBV20-1 and TRBJ1-6, with 7 bases fitting TRBD1. Germline V gene lookup returns CDR1 DFQATT and CDR2 SNEGSKA (reference sequence). The CDR3 runs to 13 residues. Trimming removed 6 bases from V and 6 bases from J; junction bases left unmatched: 5. DNA for the CDR3: TGCAGTGCGCGGGACAGAAGTAATTCACCCCTCCACTTT. This translates into CSARDRSNSPLHF.

This clonotype has a count of ten or more. The chain joins TRBV25-1 to TRBJ1-2; 9 bases match TRBD1. V was clipped by 4 bases and J by 5 bases; unmatched bases: 8. CDR1 is MGHDK and CDR2 is SYGVNS in the germline V gene. The CDR3 runs 15 residues. CDR3: CASSGYSGTGYGYTF. The CDR3 DNA reads as TGTGCCAGCAGTGGCTACTCCGGGACAGGGTATGGCTACACCTTC.

The chain combines TRBV10-2 with TRBJ2-7; D is undetermined. V was clipped by 6 bases and J by 0 bases, with 9 bases between them. CDR1 and CDR2 (germline): WSHSY, SAAADI. CDR3 length: 13 amino acids. The CDR3 reads CASRTHSSYEQYF. As DNA, the CDR3 is TGCGCCAGCAGGACACACAGCTCCTACGAGCAGTACTTC.

This clonotype occurred many times. V is TRBV20-1 and J is TRBJ2-3, with a weak D call TRBD1 (7 bases). Between the trimmed V and J ends, which lost 3 bases and 5 bases, there was a span of 18 bases. This CDR3 has 15 residues. Germline V CDR1 and CDR2: DFQATT, SNEGSKA (reference sequence). The CDR3 DNA reads TGCAGTGCTAGGCCGACAGGGAGGTCTCAAGATACGCAGTATTTT. Residues: CSARPTGRSQDTQYF.